The 15 T cell receptor beta chains in this list originate from one sample, sequenced in a study of T cells in narcolepsy. Some clones are missing from TCRdb's copy, which holds only in-frame ones; the method was immunoSEQ multiplex PCR. The sample holds about 34,000 clones, about 81% seen once. The specimen sequenced was CD45RA- memory CD4+ T cells from PBMCs. The receptors derive from a human donor with narcolepsy.

Regarding this clone: Other nucleotide sequences from this sample produce the same CDR3. The chain is built from TRBV28 and TRBJ2-6; a possible D gene is TRBD1 (6 bases). The CDR3 runs to 20 residues. Trimming stripped 2 bases from V and 3 bases from J, with 23 bases between. Germline V lookup: CDR1 MDHEN, CDR2 SYDVKM. In DNA form, the CDR3 reads TGTGCCAGCAGTTTAAATTGGGGAGTTGGGGGCTCGCGTGGGGCCAACGTCCTGACTTTC. Protein sequence: CASSLNWGVGGSRGANVLTF. Full variable domain (missing parts from reference TRBV28 and TRBJ2-6): DVKVTQSSRYLVKRTGEKVFLECVQDMDHENMFWYRQDPGLGLRLIYFSYDVKMKEKGDIPEGYSVSREKKERFSLILESASTNQTSMYLCASSLNWGVGGSRGANVLTFGAGSRLTVL.

V and J are TRBV5-7 and TRBJ1-5; TRBD1 agrees at 7 bases. TRBV5-7 is treated as an ORF (open reading frame) with a function not yet certain. Trimming took 4 bases from V and 4 from J; bases not matched to a gene: 5. The CDR3 covers 14 residues. The DNA for the CDR3 is TGTGCCAGCAGCCTCGGGACAGTTAATCAGCCCCAGCATTTT. Encoded protein: CASSLGTVNQPQHF.

The genes are TRBV7-8 and TRBJ1-5; D perhaps matches TRBD1 (6 bases). Looked up from germline, CDR1 is SGHVS and CDR2 is FQNEAQ. CDR3 length: 15 residues. Trimming stripped 5 bases from V and 6 bases from J, with 17 bases between. The CDR3 here is CASSASLGARQPQHF. The CDR3 DNA follows: TGTGCCAGCAGCGCTTCATTGGGGGCGCGTCAGCCCCAGCATTTT.

V usage is TRBV27 and J usage is TRBJ1-1; the match to TRBD1 covers 8 bases. With V trimmed by 8 bases and J by 4 bases, 15 bases remained unmatched. Per germline, CDR1 MNHEY and CDR2 SMNVEV (reference sequence). The CDR3 totals 16 residues. The CDR3 nucleotides are TGTGCCAGCTACACTCGAGGCAGGGGGCGGATCACTGAAGCTTTCTTT. Protein product: CASYTRGRGRITEAFF.

The chain has TRBV10-3 and TRBJ1-1, with D possibly TRBD1 on 5 matching bases. The ends were cut back, 5 bases at V and 2 bases at J, with 18 bases in the middle. Germline CDR1 ENHRY, CDR2 SYGVKD. The CDR3 covers 16 residues. The CDR3 loop is CAISNGGSTQNTEAFF. CDR3 coding DNA: TGTGCCATCAGTAACGGGGGGAGCACCCAAAACACTGAAGCTTTCTTT.

V usage is TRBV7-2 and J usage is TRBJ2-5; D may correspond to TRBD1 or TRBD2 (5 bases each). The germline CDR1 and CDR2 sequences are SGHTA and FQGNSA. V dropped 5 bases and J dropped 0 bases, with 10 bases sitting between them. CDR3 length equals 14 residues. The CDR3 region is CASSNRDDQETQYF. The CDR3 DNA is TGTGCCAGCAGCAACCGGGACGACCAAGAGACCCAGTACTTC.

In its sample, this clone was seen once. The chain uses TRBV7-9 and TRBJ2-7; 13 bases line up with TRBD2. From germline, CDR1 is SEHNR and CDR2 FQNEAQ (reference sequence). Unmatched junction bases numbered 5, after V lost 5 bases and J lost 7 bases. CDR3 length: 14 residues. As DNA, the CDR3 is TGTGCCAGCAGCACTAGCGGGAGGGCGGAAGAGCAGTACTTC. It codes for CASSTSGRAEEQYF.

As DNA, the CDR3 is TGTGCCAGCAGCCGCCAGGGGGGGAACACTGAAGCTTTCTTT. As protein: CASSRQGGNTEAFF. This rearrangement joins TRBV7-3 to TRBJ1-1, with 7 nucleotides matching TRBD1. The germline V gene has CDR1 SGHTA and CDR2 FQGTGA. V lost 5 bases to trimming and J lost 1 base; unmatched junction nucleotides: 4. The CDR3 length is 14 residues.

The chain is built from TRBV11-2 and TRBJ2-7, with 9 bases identical to TRBD1. V trimming: 5 bases; J trimming: 6 bases; junction bases outside the gene matches: 5. Germline V gene lookup returns CDR1 SGHAT and CDR2 FQNNGV. This CDR3 region has 13 residues. CDR3 sequence: CASSRDREVEQYF. CDR3 DNA: TGTGCCAGCAGCCGGGACAGGGAGGTCGAGCAGTACTTC. The full variable domain, with the rest looked up from reference TRBV11-2 and TRBJ2-7, is EAGVAQSPRYKIIEKRQSVAFWCNPISGHATLYWYQQILGQGPKLLIQFQNNGVVDDSQLPKDRFSAERLKGVDSTLKIQPAKLEDSAVYLCASSRDREVEQYFGPGTRLTVT.

The rearrangement uses TRBV9 and TRBJ1-1; the D gene is possibly TRBD1 (5 bases). V lost 5 bases and J lost 4, with 15 bases in between. The germline CDR1 and CDR2 sequences are SGDLS and YYNGEE. The CDR3 runs 14 residues. For the CDR3, the DNA is TGTGCCAGCAGTGGGGGAGGCCGGGCCACTGAAGCTTTCTTT. It codes for CASSGGGRATEAFF.

The chain couples TRBV2 to TRBJ1-2; 7 bases align to TRBD1. The CDR3 contains 13 residues. CDR1 SNHLY and CDR2 FYNNEI come from the germline V gene. Losses at the gene ends were 2 bases for V and 3 bases for J; bases not matched to a gene: 0. CDR3 DNA: TGTGCCAGCAGTGAAACAGGGGACTATGGCTACACCTTC. Its protein is CASSETGDYGYTF. Combining the CDR3 with reference TRBV2 and TRBJ1-2 gives the whole variable domain EPEVTQTPSHQVTQMGQEVILRCVPISNHLYFYWYRQILGQKVEFLVSFYNNEISEKSEIFDDQFSVERPDGSNFTLKIRSTKLEDSAMYFCASSETGDYGYTFGSGTRLTVV.

This chain uses TRBV11-2 with TRBJ1-4, with unresolved D. V lost 1 base to trimming and J lost 7 bases, with 10 bases between them. Germline CDR1 SGHAT, CDR2 FQNNGV. The CDR3 has 14 residues. The CDR3 sequence: CASSLGGLGEKLFF. Written as DNA, the CDR3 is TGTGCCAGCAGCTTAGGGGGTCTAGGTGAAAAACTGTTTTTT.

As concerns this clone: Mismatch with germline at one junction end may stem from a read error. The CDR3 spells CAGSTQGGETQYF. The DNA for the CDR3 is TGTGCCGGCAGTACTCAGGGAGGCGAGACCCAGTACTTC. This rearrangement joins TRBV25-1 to TRBJ2-5; the D gene is possibly TRBD2 (6 bases). The CDR3 spans 13 residues. Germline CDR1 and CDR2: MGHDK and SYGVNS.

V usage is TRBV7-2 and J usage is TRBJ2-2, with D hard to call. Germline V gives CDR1 SGHTA, CDR2 FQGNSA. The V and J ends lost 4 bases and 6 bases respectively, with 12 bases between them. The CDR3 sequence is 14 residues long. Here the CDR3 reads CASSSPTAAGELFF. The CDR3 DNA sequence: TGTGCCAGCAGCTCCCCTACCGCGGCCGGGGAGCTGTTTTTT.

The chain recombines TRBV5-1 with TRBJ1-1, with D hard to call. The CDR3 consists of 16 residues. Germline CDR1 SGHRS, CDR2 YFSETQ. Trimming took 0 bases from V and 5 from J, leaving 17 bases between them. For the CDR3, the DNA is TGCGCCAGCAGCTTGGGCGGAGGTAAAGGAGGAACTGAAGCTTTCTTT. Protein product: CASSLGGGKGGTEAFF.